These 25 T cell receptor beta chains were all obtained from the same sample, sequenced in a study of tissue T cells after allogeneic stem cell transplantation. Here immunoSEQ multiplex PCR was the method, and the copy in TCRdb shows in-frame clones only, minus some. Of about 48,000 clones listed, approximately 70% are singletons. Sequenced material: sorted cells pooled from one or two spleens. Source of these receptors: a pool of C57BL/6 mice in good health.

Of note for this clone: Germline and genes: mouse. The read gets to within 1 residue of the CDR3 end, and the germline J gene fills in the rest. J is TRBJ1-6 and V is TRBV13-3; D may be TRBD1 (6 bases). TRBJ1-6 is an ORF; its function is uncertain. Germline loops: CDR1 NNHDY, CDR2 SYVADS. The CDR3 is 13 amino acids. V shed 3 bases and J shed 5 bases, with 6 bases lying between them. The CDR3 spells CASSGDNNSPLYF. Partial CDR3 DNA: TGTGCCAGCAGTGGGGACAATAATTCGCCCCTCTAC.

This clone has just one count. The germline and genes are mouse ones. Other DNA sequences from this sample encode an identical CDR3 as well. Here the CDR3 reads CASSFWGGSAETLYF. The CDR3 bases that were read are TGTGCCAGCAGTTTCTGGGGGGGGAGTGCAGAAACGCTGTAT. The rearrangement links TRBV14 to TRBJ2-3, with 7 bases fitting TRBD2. Read coverage stops 1 residue before the CDR3 terminus; the germline J gene supplies the remainder. V lost 0 bases to trimming and J lost 0 bases; unmatched junction nucleotides: 1. The germline V gene has CDR1 SGHDT and CDR2 FRDEAV. The CDR3 loop spans 15 amino acids.

Points on this clone: The listed genes are named as in mouse. The read stops 1 residue short of the end of the CDR3; the missing end is completed from the germline J gene. V usage is TRBV2 and J usage is TRBJ2-7, with D tentatively TRBD2 (6 bases). CDR3 length equals 14 residues. The V gene lost 4 bases and the J gene lost 0 bases, with 10 bases spanning the gap. Germline-derived CDR1 and CDR2 are LGHNA and YSYQKL. This CDR3 reads CASSPPGGSYEQYF. CDR3 bases read: TGTGCCAGCAGCCCGCCGGGGGGCTCCTATGAACAGTAC.

About this clone itself: These gene names are mouse names. The chain's CDR3 is CASGDRGGSAETLYF. The part of the CDR3 DNA that was read is TGTGCCAGCGGTGATCGGGGGGGTAGTGCAGAAACGCTGTAT. V and J are TRBV13-2 and TRBJ2-3; TRBD2 agrees at 7 bases. The read ends 1 residue shy of where the CDR3 ends; the end is completed using the germline J gene. This CDR3 contains 15 residues. Germline V gives CDR1 NNHNN, CDR2 SYGAGS (reference sequence). The ends lost 1 base at V and 0 bases at J; junction bases unmatched: 2.

Note on this clone: Each gene name is a mouse one. The read finishes 1 residue shy of the CDR3 end, and the germline J gene is used to complete it. The chain joins TRBV5 to TRBJ2-4, with D perhaps matching TRBD1 or TRBD2 (5 bases each). The ends were cut back, 0 bases at V and 0 bases at J, with 10 bases in the middle. The CDR3 contains 16 residues. The germline CDR1 and CDR2 sequences are LGHNA and YNLKQL (reference sequence). The CDR3 bases that were read are TGTGCCAGCAGCCAAGACCGGGGGTTTAGTCAAAACACCTTGTAC. This gives the protein CASSQDRGFSQNTLY. The whole CDR3 protein is CASSQDRGFSQNTLYF.

A note on this clone: Mouse gene names apply. Sequencing ends 1 residue short of the CDR3 end; the germline J gene provides the rest. V is TRBV3 and J is TRBJ2-5, with D perhaps TRBD1 or TRBD2 (5 bases each). The CDR3 totals 15 residues. Germline lookup yields CDR1 SNHLY and CDR2 FYNGKV (reference sequence). Trimming shortened V by 5 bases and J by 2 bases, and 14 bases separated the two germline ends. CDR3 bases read: TGTGCCAGCAGCCCCCGCGGGGGAGGCCAAGACACCCAGTAC. It is translated as CASSPRGGGQDTQY. The full CDR3 reads CASSPRGGGQDTQYF. The whole variable domain, filled in from reference TRBV3 and TRBJ2-5, reads GPKVLQIPSHQIIDMGQMVTLNCDPVSNHLYFYWYKQILGQQMEFLVNFYNGKVMEKSKLFKDQFSVERPDGSYFTLKIQPTALEDSAVYFCASSPRGGGQDTQYFGPGTRLLVL.

The table lists this clone with a few counts. These gene names are mouse names. The read ends 1 residue early relative to the CDR3; the germline J gene fills the gap. The rearrangement joins TRBV1 to TRBJ2-7; 9 positions agree with TRBD1. Germline assignment: CDR1 NSQYPW and CDR2 LRSPGD (reference sequence). The CDR3 is 12 amino acids. V gave up 4 bases and J gave up 7 bases; unmatched junction bases: 2. This chain's CDR3 is CTCSDRGREQYF. The CDR3 DNA, read in part, is TGCACCTGCAGTGACAGGGGGCGGGAACAGTAC.

Details on this clone: Here the gene names and germline are mouse. The sequence runs out 1 residue before the end of the CDR3; the remainder is reconstructed from the germline J gene. The chain recombines TRBV5 with TRBJ1-1; D is unclear. The germline CDR1 and CDR2 sequences are LGHNA and YNLKQL (reference sequence). V dropped 0 bases and J dropped 0 bases, with 8 bases sitting between them. This CDR3 has 15 residues. CDR3 protein: CASSQETGANTEVFF. CDR3 DNA, as far as it was read: TGTGCCAGCAGCCAAGAAACGGGAGCAAACACAGAAGTCTTC.

Remarks on this clone: Germline and genes: mouse. Read coverage stops 1 residue before the CDR3 terminus; the germline J gene supplies the remainder. J is TRBJ2-3 and V is TRBV12-1; 12 bases align to TRBD2. The V and J ends lost 1 base and 2 bases, in that order; junction bases with no gene match: 3. Germline loops: CDR1 SGHSN, CDR2 HYEKVE. This CDR3 is built from 16 residues. The CDR3 reads CASSLTGGAAAETLYF. CDR3 DNA (partial): TGTGCCAGCTCTCTGACTGGGGGGGCCGCTGCAGAAACGCTGTAT.

In its sample, this clone was seen a few times. Gene names are mouse gene names. Read coverage stops 1 residue before the CDR3 terminus; the germline J gene supplies the remainder. The rearrangement uses TRBV2 and TRBJ2-7, with 8 bases fitting TRBD2. The length of the CDR3 is 12 residues. V dropped 0 bases and J dropped 9; count of bases not matched to a gene: 1. CDR1 is LGHNA and CDR2 is YSYQKL in the germline V gene. The chain's CDR3 is CASSQDGGGQYF. CDR3 DNA, as far as it was read: TGTGCCAGCAGCCAAGATGGGGGGGGACAGTAC.

Comments on this clone: The genes are named according to mouse. The CDR3 goes on 1 residue after the read ends, and that part is filled in from the germline J gene. The rearrangement joins TRBV24 to TRBJ2-7; 13 bases align to TRBD2. Germline V gene lookup returns CDR1 KGHTA and CDR2 FRNEEI. The CDR3 is made up of 15 amino acids. The V gene end was trimmed by 4 bases and the J gene end by 7 bases; junction bases not matched to a gene: 7. The CDR3 spells CASSQPGLGGREQYF. Partial CDR3 DNA: TGTGCCAGCAGTCAACCGGGACTGGGGGGGAGGGAACAGTAC.

This clone was found a few times. Gene labels here are mouse ones. Coverage ceases 1 residue before the CDR3 finishes, and the germline J gene fills in the end. The V and J genes are TRBV13-2 and TRBJ1-5, with 7 bases identical to TRBD1. The CDR3 spans 16 residues. V shed 0 bases and J 1 base; nucleotides not matched to a gene: 4. In germline, CDR1 is NNHNN, CDR2 SYGAGS (reference sequence). CDR3 bases read: TGTGCCAGCGGTGATGCAAAGGGACAGAACAACCAGGCTCCGCTT. Its protein is CASGDAKGQNNQAPL. The CDR3, in full, reads CASGDAKGQNNQAPLF.

For this clone: Here the gene names and germline are mouse. Coverage ceases 1 residue before the CDR3 finishes, and the germline J gene fills in the end. V usage is TRBV15 and J usage is TRBJ2-5, with D perhaps TRBD1 or TRBD2 (5 bases each). Germline V gives CDR1 SGHND, CDR2 FRSKSL. V gave up 0 bases and J gave up 2 bases, with 6 bases separating them. There are 14 residues in the CDR3. The covered CDR3 bases are TGTGCCAGCAGTTTAGCCGGGGGCCAAGACACCCAGTAC. Its protein product is CASSLAGGQDTQY. The whole CDR3 sequence is CASSLAGGQDTQYF.

Comments on this clone: The listed genes are named as in mouse. The read comes to an end 1 residue before the CDR3 does, leaving the germline J gene to fill in the end. This rearrangement joins TRBV12-1 to TRBJ1-6; D not resolved. TRBJ1-6 is labeled an ORF, and its function is uncertain. The germline gives CDR1 SGHSN, CDR2 HYEKVE. CDR3 length equals 14 residues. V lost 0 bases and J 2 bases, leaving 4 bases between the germline ends. The CDR3 spells CASSLVPYNSPLYF. The CDR3 DNA, read in part, is TGTGCCAGCTCTCTCGTCCCCTATAATTCGCCCCTCTAC.

As regards this clone: The genes are named according to mouse. The CDR3 end lies 1 residue beyond the end of the read and is filled in from the germline J gene. The rearrangement joins TRBV16 to TRBJ2-3; D might be TRBD1 (6 bases). Germline CDR1 is SGHSA and CDR2 is FRNQAP. The CDR3 runs 15 residues. Between the trimmed V and J ends, which lost 5 bases and 1 base, there was a span of 13 bases. The DNA read from the CDR3 is TGTGCAAGCAGCCCCGACAAGGGGGGTGCAGAAACGCTGTAT. Its translation: CASSPDKGGAETLY. The complete CDR3 sequence is CASSPDKGGAETLYF.

In regard to this clone: Gene names denote mouse genes. Read coverage stops 1 residue before the CDR3 terminus; the germline J gene supplies the remainder. The rearrangement links TRBV13-2 to TRBJ2-3; TRBD1 aligns across 8 bases. Germline trimming cut 6 bases from V and 1 base from J; bases unmatched to any gene: 4. Per the germline V gene, CDR1 is NNHNN and CDR2 is SYGAGS (reference sequence). CDR3 size: 14 residues. The CDR3 bases that were read are TGTGCCAGCGACGCCAGGGGGCGTGCAGAAACGCTGTAT. This codes for CASDARGRAETLY. The entire CDR3 sequence reads CASDARGRAETLYF.

In regard to this clone: Gene names refer to mouse genes. The read terminates 1 residue before the CDR3 end, so the remaining end is supplied by the germline J gene. The J gene is TRBJ2-3, the V gene TRBV29; D is undetermined. Deletions cut 3 bases from V and 3 bases from J, with 7 bases between. This CDR3 spans 13 amino acids. CDR1 is MSHET and CDR2 is SYDVDS in the germline V gene. The CDR3 here is CASSFQVAETLYF. Partial CDR3 DNA: TGTGCTAGCAGTTTTCAGGTAGCAGAAACGCTGTAT.

For this clone: The gene symbols are mouse symbols. The sequenced fragment ends 1 residue before the CDR3 boundary, so the rest is inferred from the germline J gene. The J gene is TRBJ1-1, the V gene TRBV1; maybe TRBD1 (5 bases). CDR1 is NSQYPW, CDR2 LRSPGD, per germline (reference sequence). The CDR3 consists of 12 residues. Trimming left V 0 bases short and J 7 bases short, with 6 bases between. The CDR3: CTCSADQGEVFF. CDR3 DNA (partial): TGCACCTGCAGTGCAGATCAGGGAGAAGTCTTC.

To note about this clone: These gene names are mouse names. The DNA ends 1 residue before the CDR3 does, and the rest of the CDR3 is filled in from the germline J gene. The chain combines TRBV3 with TRBJ2-5; D is possibly TRBD1 (5 bases). This CDR3 region has 13 residues. CDR1 is SNHLY, CDR2 FYNGKV, per germline (reference sequence). Trimming removed 3 bases at V and 4 bases at J, with 8 bases between. The CDR3 DNA, read in part, is TGTGCCAGCAGCTTGACAGAAGAAGACACCCAGTAC. Translating it yields CASSLTEEDTQY. The entire CDR3 protein is CASSLTEEDTQYF.

In regard to this clone: Germline and genes here are mouse. The sequenced fragment ends 1 residue before the CDR3 boundary, so the rest is inferred from the germline J gene. J is TRBJ1-2 and V is TRBV1; D gene unclear. V gave up 3 bases and J gave up 0 bases, with 5 bases separating them. CDR3 length equals 13 residues. Germline V gives CDR1 NSQYPW, CDR2 LRSPGD (reference sequence). The CDR3 protein is CTCSAGANSDYTF. The CDR3 bases that were read are TGCACCTGCAGTGCTGGCGCAAACTCCGACTACACC. The full variable domain, with the rest looked up from reference TRBV1 and TRBJ1-2, is VTLLEQNPRWRLVPRGQAVNLRCILKNSQYPWMSWYQQDLQKQLQWLFTLRSPGDKEVKSLPGADYLATRVTDTELRLQVANMSQGRTLYCTCSAGANSDYTFGSGTRLLVI.

Note on this clone: Any gene name here is a mouse gene name. The CDR3 end lies 1 residue beyond the end of the read and is filled in from the germline J gene. V usage is TRBV13-2 and J usage is TRBJ1-3; TRBD1 agrees at 7 bases. Germline-derived CDR1 and CDR2 are NNHNN and SYGAGS (reference sequence). V trimming: 3 bases; J trimming: 0 bases; junction bases outside the gene matches: 6. This CDR3 is built from 16 residues. The chain's CDR3 is CASGGPGQYSGNTLYF. Incomplete CDR3 DNA: TGTGCCAGCGGTGGTCCGGGACAGTATTCTGGAAATACGCTCTAT.

Points on this clone: Gene names denote mouse genes. Read sequence stops 1 residue before the CDR3 end, and the germline J gene provides the missing end. This chain links TRBV31 with TRBJ1-4, with D possibly matching TRBD1 (6 bases). This CDR3 is 15 amino acids long. The germline gives CDR1 GKSSPN, CDR2 SITVG. Trimming removed 0 bases at V and 5 bases at J, with 13 bases between. The CDR3 loop is CAWSLRQGRNERLFF. The covered CDR3 bases are TGTGCCTGGAGTCTAAGGCAGGGGAGGAACGAAAGATTATTT.

A note on this clone: Mouse names are used for the genes. The read gets to within 1 residue of the CDR3 end, and the germline J gene fills in the rest. The chain carries TRBV5 and TRBJ2-5; D is unclear. With 0 bases removed from V and 0 bases from J, the gap between germline ends came to 4 bases. The germline gives CDR1 LGHNA, CDR2 YNLKQL (reference sequence). The CDR3 sequence is 14 residues long. The sequenced part of the CDR3 DNA is TGTGCCAGCAGCCAAGACGTTAACCAAGACACCCAGTAC. Translating gives CASSQDVNQDTQY. From start to end, the CDR3 is CASSQDVNQDTQYF.

On this clone: Mouse gene names apply. The CDR3 end lies 1 residue beyond the end of the read and is filled in from the germline J gene. V and J are TRBV31 and TRBJ2-4; 9 positions match TRBD2. In germline, CDR1 is GKSSPN, CDR2 SITVG. The CDR3 extends over 14 amino acids. Trimming cost V 0 bases and J 4 bases; bases outside gene matches: 2. CDR3 DNA (partial): TGTGCCTGGAGTCTAGGGGACTGGGAAAACACCTTGTAC. Its protein product is CAWSLGDWENTLY. The CDR3 in full is CAWSLGDWENTLYF.

Worth noting for this clone: The gene symbols are mouse symbols. Coverage ceases 1 residue before the CDR3 finishes, and the germline J gene fills in the end. V usage is TRBV20 and J usage is TRBJ1-4, with TRBD1 matching 8 bases. Unmatched junction bases numbered 0, after V lost 3 bases and J lost 3 bases. CDR3 size: 13 residues. CDR1 GFQATS and CDR2 STVNSAI come from the germline V gene. The CDR3 DNA, read in part, is TGTGGTGCTAGACAGGGGGCCAACGAAAGATTATTT. Translation gives CGARQGANERLF. Given in full, the CDR3 is CGARQGANERLFF.